The entry that follows covers one T cell receptor (beta chain) sequence. What antigen it recognizes has not been identified. No per-base quality is available; no much larger clone lies one base away. Inclusive of the bounding cysteine and phenylalanine, the CDR3 is 15 residues long. The kept DNA is CDR3 alone, 45 bases in frame from the first base. As encoded in the germline V gene, CDR1 is SGDLS while CDR2 is YYNGEE. V is pruned by 3 bases and J by 2 bases, leaving 4 bases of the junction without a gene match. The library came from PCR. The reads were generated on an Illumina HiSeq 2500. TCR library preparation used molecular barcoding, with unique molecular identifiers applied to normalize quantification of the TCRbeta repertoire. The public sequencing data were trimmed at Q25 with fastp and processed into clonotypes with MiXCR by TCRdb, which kept only in-frame beta chains. Here each entry gathers all rows of one CDR3 protein and keeps the most common genes and DNA. Within this sample are 500,000 to 600,000 distinct CDR3 sequences, with around 18% of them counted one time only. The leading ten clones occupy roughly 3.3% of the sample.

This sample is drawn from a study of T-cell reconstitution after alpha-beta-depleted transplantation in children (dated by TCRdb to 2015 to 2016). In terms of the full investigation: Using TCR repertoire profiling, the study quantitatively followed how T-cell immune reconstitution unfolded in children after TCRalphabeta/CD19-depleted allogeneic hematopoietic cell transplantation.

The input for sequencing was PBMCs from the stem cell graft donor, taken from the stem cell graft. The source of this sequence is a human donor who donated a stem cell graft to a child with acute lymphoblastic leukemia. The chain joins TRBV9 to TRBJ2-7; 11 middle bases align to TRBD2. The nucleotide sequence reads TGTGCCAGCAGCGCCTTGACTAGCGGGGCCTACGAGCAGTACTTC. Translated, this is CASSALTSGAYEQYF.